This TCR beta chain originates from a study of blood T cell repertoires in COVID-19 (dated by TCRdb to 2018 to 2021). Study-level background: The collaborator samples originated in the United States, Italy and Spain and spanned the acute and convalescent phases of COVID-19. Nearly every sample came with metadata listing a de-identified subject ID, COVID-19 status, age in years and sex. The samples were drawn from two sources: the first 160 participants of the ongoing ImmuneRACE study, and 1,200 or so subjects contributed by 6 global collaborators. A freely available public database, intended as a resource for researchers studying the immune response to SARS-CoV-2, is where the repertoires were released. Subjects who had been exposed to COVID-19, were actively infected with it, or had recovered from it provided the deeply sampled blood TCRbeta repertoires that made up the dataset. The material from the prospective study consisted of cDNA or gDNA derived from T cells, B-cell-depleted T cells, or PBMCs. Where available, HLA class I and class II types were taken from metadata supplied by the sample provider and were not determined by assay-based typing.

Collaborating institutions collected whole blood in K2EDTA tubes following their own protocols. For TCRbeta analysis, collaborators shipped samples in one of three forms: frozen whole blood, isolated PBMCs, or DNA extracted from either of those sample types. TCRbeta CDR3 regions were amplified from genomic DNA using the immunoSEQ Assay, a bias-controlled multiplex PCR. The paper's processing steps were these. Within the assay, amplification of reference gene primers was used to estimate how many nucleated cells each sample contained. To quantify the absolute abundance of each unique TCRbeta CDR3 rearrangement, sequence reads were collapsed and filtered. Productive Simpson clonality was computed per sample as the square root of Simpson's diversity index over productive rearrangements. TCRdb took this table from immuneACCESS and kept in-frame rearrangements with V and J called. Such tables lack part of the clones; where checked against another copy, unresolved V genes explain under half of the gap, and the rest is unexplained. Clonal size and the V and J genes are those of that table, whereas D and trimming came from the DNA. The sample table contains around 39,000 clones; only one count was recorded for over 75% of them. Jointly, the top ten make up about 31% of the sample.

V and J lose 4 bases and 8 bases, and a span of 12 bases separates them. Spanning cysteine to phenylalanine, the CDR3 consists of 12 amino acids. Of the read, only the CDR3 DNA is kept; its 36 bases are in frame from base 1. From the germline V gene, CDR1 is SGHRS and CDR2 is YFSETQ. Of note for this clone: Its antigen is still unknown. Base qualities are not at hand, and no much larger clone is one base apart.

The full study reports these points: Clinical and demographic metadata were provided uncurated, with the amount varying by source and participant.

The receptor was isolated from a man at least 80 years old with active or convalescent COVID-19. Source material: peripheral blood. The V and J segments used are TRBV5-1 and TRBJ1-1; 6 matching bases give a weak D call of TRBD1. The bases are TGCGCCAGCAGCCCACGGGGGGGCGAAGCTTTCTTT. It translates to CASSPRGGEAFF.